Sequencing of this T cell receptor beta chain was carried out in a study of T cells in Graves' hyperthyroidism and ophthalmopathy. The CDR3 extends over 11 amino acids. The germline CDR1 and CDR2 sequences are SEHNR and FQNEAQ (reference sequence). Trimming removed 1 base at V and 12 bases at J, with 6 bases between. Amplified TCR beta CDR3 regions came from RNA transcripts. A set of HTBI primers served as the primers for a first-round RT-PCR of the TCR CDR3. TCRdb re-derived calls from the multiplex PCR reads in MiXCR, one entry per CDR3 protein. This sample has 650,000 to 850,000 distinct CDR3 sequences, with around 20% found just once.

The chain links TRBV7-9 to TRBJ1-4; D unclear. The specimen was blood. The sequence came from a woman between 45 and 65 years old with Graves' hyperthyroidism that later progressed to Graves' ophthalmopathy. This CDR3 reads CASSLESQLFF. CDR3 nucleotides: TGTGCCAGCAGCTTAGAGTCTCAACTGTTTTTT.